This T cell receptor beta chain is from a study of CD8+ T cells in alopecia areata. RNA extraction and reverse transcription yielded cDNA as sequencing template. Assay: immunoSEQ multiplex PCR; the TCRdb copy retains only in-frame clones and omits some. The sample records approximately 99,000 clones, 50% to 60% being singletons. Whole-study findings and limits: In lesional scalp, particularly from alopecia totalis/universalis, clonality was higher than in normal scalp. Normal skin's resident alphabeta T cells are also sequenced in scalp samples.

Peripheral blood samples and lesional scalp punch biopsies were obtained from alopecia areata patients. This clone was found once. Its specificity is not known. The CDR3 is made up of 12 amino acids. The V gene's germline CDR1 is MNHEY and CDR2 SMNVEV (reference sequence). Between the trimmed V and J ends, which lost 1 base and 6 bases, there was a span of 7 bases. The TCR was taken from a human donor with alopecia areata. Sequencing used NKG2D-low CD8+ T cells sorted from blood. The chain recombines TRBV27 with TRBJ2-7, with a weak D call TRBD1 (5 bases). Written as DNA, the CDR3 is TGTGCCAGCAGTTTATTTGGGGCCGAGCAGTACTTC. This translates into CASSLFGAEQYF.